Shown below are 20 T cell receptor beta chains from a single sample sequenced in a study of CD8 T cells in Susac syndrome. Random hexamers were used to reverse transcribe roughly 0.45 to 1 ug of RNA. TCRdb ran MiXCR on the immunoSEQ multiplex PCR reads and lists one entry per CDR3 protein. Of approximately 120,000 distinct CDR3 sequences listed, around 94% were seen once; the top ten hold less than 0.25%. The sample comprised CD8+ T cells from PBMCs. These receptors were taken from a human donor with Susac syndrome.

The rearrangement links TRBV5-1 to TRBJ2-7, with D perhaps TRBD1 (6 bases). This CDR3 has 16 amino acids. Germline V CDR1 and CDR2: SGHRS, YFSETQ. V dropped 2 bases and J dropped 3 bases, with 18 bases sitting between them. The CDR3 reads CASSFTTGTTDYEQYF. The CDR3 nucleotides read TGCGCCAGCAGCTTCACAACCGGGACAACAGACTACGAGCAGTACTTC.

The V gene is TRBV19, the J gene TRBJ1-5; D uncertain. The CDR3 spans 14 residues. Trimming removed 7 bases at V and 7 bases at J, with 17 bases between. The V gene's germline CDR1 is LNHDA and CDR2 SQIVND (reference sequence). This chain's CDR3 is CASNLMGTRQPQHF. The CDR3 DNA sequence: TGTGCCAGTAATTTAATGGGAACGAGGCAGCCCCAGCATTTT. Using reference TRBV19 and TRBJ1-5 for the parts outside the CDR3, the full variable domain is DGGITQSPKYLFRKEGQNVTLSCEQNLNHDAMYWYRQDPGQGLRLIYYSQIVNDFQKGDIAEGYSVSREKKESFPLTVTSAQKNPTAFYLCASNLMGTRQPQHFGDGTRLSIL.

The chain carries TRBV4-3 and TRBJ2-1, with 7 nucleotides matching TRBD1. Per germline, CDR1 LGHNA and CDR2 YSLEER. The CDR3 totals 15 residues. The junction had 4 bases not matched to a gene; V was cut back by 1 base and J by 4 bases. CDR3 in DNA: TGCGCCAGCAGCCAAGGTTTACAGGGGTACAATGAGCAGTTCTTC. As protein: CASSQGLQGYNEQFF.

This rearrangement joins TRBV18 to TRBJ1-2; 8 bases are a match to TRBD1. Germline V gives CDR1 KGHSH, CDR2 LQKENI. With 6 bases clipped from V and 3 bases from J, the junction kept 6 bases outside the gene matches. The CDR3 is made up of 14 amino acids. The CDR3 DNA is TGTGCCAGCTCCAAAGGACAGGGTGACTATGGCTACACCTTC. It is translated as CASSKGQGDYGYTF.

Written as DNA, the CDR3 is TGTGCCACTACTAGTGGCGGCTACAATGAGCAGTTCTTC. The encoded protein is CATTSGGYNEQFF. V gene TRBV7-9 combines with J gene TRBJ2-1, with a possible D match to TRBD2 (5 bases). CDR3 length: 13 amino acids. In germline, CDR1 is SEHNR, CDR2 FQNEAQ (reference sequence). Trimming took 10 bases from V and 3 from J, leaving 13 bases between them.

The chain employs TRBV5-4 and TRBJ1-4; tentatively, D is TRBD1 (5 bases). The germline CDR1 and CDR2 sequences are SGHNT and YYREEE (reference sequence). This CDR3 contains 15 residues. V was cut by 0 bases and J by 8 bases, with 14 bases left in between. The CDR3 sequence is CASSLDEGTGEKLFF. The CDR3 nucleotides are TGTGCCAGCAGCTTGGACGAGGGGACCGGGGAAAAACTGTTTTTT.

The chain carries TRBV4-2 and TRBJ2-1; D unclear. The CDR3 totals 15 residues. Germline V gives CDR1 LGHNA, CDR2 YNFKEQ. V dropped 1 base and J dropped 3 bases, with 10 bases sitting between them. CDR3 residues: CASSQGLTLYNEQFF. The DNA of the CDR3 is TGTGCCAGCAGCCAAGGTTTGACCCTCTACAATGAGCAGTTCTTC.

V usage is TRBV20-1 and J usage is TRBJ2-1, with 7 bases aligning to TRBD2. The V and J ends lost 4 bases and 0 bases, in that order; junction bases with no gene match: 6. The CDR3 covers 15 residues. CDR1 and CDR2 from the germline V gene are DFQATT and SNEGSKA (reference sequence). Written as DNA, the CDR3 is TGCAGTGCTAAACAAGCGGGGAGCTCCTACAATGAGCAGTTCTTC. Amino acid sequence: CSAKQAGSSYNEQFF.

The chain couples TRBV25-1 to TRBJ2-5; TRBD2 matches at 13 bases. The CDR3 consists of 19 residues. Germline CDR1 MGHDK, CDR2 SYGVNS. Trimming at V came to 2 bases and at J to 3 bases, leaving 12 bases not matched to a gene. The CDR3 sequence: CASSERTSGSIWVEETQYF. Here the CDR3 DNA reads TGTGCCAGCAGTGAAAGGACTAGCGGGAGTATTTGGGTCGAAGAGACCCAGTACTTC.

The rearrangement joins TRBV5-1 to TRBJ1-1; possibly TRBD1 for D (5 bases). The CDR3 runs 14 residues. Looked up from germline, CDR1 is SGHRS and CDR2 is YFSETQ. Trimming removed 0 bases from V and 3 bases from J, with 9 bases in between. The CDR3 nucleotides read TGCGCCAGCAGCTTGGATGGGGGGTACACTGAAGCTTTCTTT. The encoded protein is CASSLDGGYTEAFF.

The chain couples TRBV18 to TRBJ2-2, with a possible D match to TRBD2 (5 bases). V gave up 0 bases and J gave up 0 bases, with 11 bases separating them. Germline CDR1 is KGHSH and CDR2 is LQKENI. The CDR3 runs 17 residues. The CDR3 spells CASSPPPAGPNTGELFF. CDR3 coding DNA: TGTGCCAGCTCACCACCTCCCGCGGGCCCGAACACCGGGGAGCTGTTTTTT. Looking up the rest from reference TRBV18 and TRBJ2-2 gives the full variable domain: NAGVMQNPRHLVRRRGQEARLRCSPMKGHSHVYWYRQLPEEGLKFMVYLQKENIIDESGMPKERFSAEFPKEGPSILRIQQVVRGDSAAYFCASSPPPAGPNTGELFFGEGSRLTVL.

The chain combines TRBV9 with TRBJ2-2; no firm D call. Germline V gene sequence: CDR1 SGDLS, CDR2 YYNGEE. Trimming shortened V by 4 bases and J by 1 base, and 8 bases separated the two germline ends. There are 14 residues in the CDR3. The CDR3 loop is CASSIAENTGELFF. The CDR3 bases are TGTGCCAGCAGCATCGCTGAGAACACCGGGGAGCTGTTTTTT. Combining the CDR3 with reference TRBV9 and TRBJ2-2 gives the whole variable domain DSGVTQTPKHLITATGQRVTLRCSPRSGDLSVYWYQQSLDQGLQFLIQYYNGEERAKGNILERFSAQQFPDLHSELNLSSLELGDSALYFCASSIAENTGELFFGEGSRLTVL.

The chain recombines TRBV20-1 with TRBJ2-3; D is unresolved. From germline, CDR1 is DFQATT and CDR2 SNEGSKA (reference sequence). The V end lost 4 bases, the J end lost 0 bases, and 11 bases lay between the germline ends. The CDR3 covers 14 residues. The CDR3 sequence is CSAITASSTDTQYF. CDR3 sequence (DNA): TGCAGTGCTATTACTGCAAGTAGCACAGATACGCAGTATTTT.

This chain uses TRBV27 with TRBJ1-2; D may be TRBD1 (6 bases). The germline V and J ends were trimmed by 6 bases and 4 bases, with 12 bases remaining between them. Germline V CDR1 and CDR2: MNHEY, SMNVEV (reference sequence). This CDR3 is 13 amino acids long. The CDR3 region has the DNA TGTGCCAGCAGCCTTACAGGGACCTATGGCTACACCTTC. Translated, it gives CASSLTGTYGYTF.

With respect to this clonotype: Its ends do not fully match the called genes, so a read error is possible. The J gene is TRBJ2-7, the V gene TRBV3-1; TRBD2 agrees at 10 bases. The CDR3 spans 19 residues. Germline values: CDR1 LGHDT, CDR2 YNNKEL (reference sequence). This chain's CDR3 is CASSQGDLAGGGGSYEQYF. CDR3 DNA sequence: TGTGCCAGCAGTCAAGGGGACTTAGCGGGAGGCGGCGGCTCCTACGAGCAGTACTTC.

The chain joins TRBV4-3 to TRBJ2-3; tentatively, D is TRBD2 (5 bases). This CDR3 contains 15 residues. V lost 0 bases to trimming and J lost 4 bases, with 11 bases between them. Germline V CDR1 and CDR2: LGHNA, YSLEER. CDR3 amino acids: CASSQETMVADTQYF. The CDR3 nucleotides are TGCGCCAGCAGCCAAGAGACTATGGTTGCAGATACGCAGTATTTT.

V usage is TRBV7-9 and J usage is TRBJ2-1, with TRBD1 matching over 8 bases. V shed 5 bases, J shed 15 bases, and the junction held 9 bases outside the gene matches. The CDR3 covers 12 residues. Germline V gives CDR1 SEHNR, CDR2 FQNEAQ (reference sequence). CDR3 amino acids: CASSLGTGLAFF. In DNA, the CDR3 is TGTGCCAGCAGCCTGGGGACAGGCCTTGCGTTCTTC.

This chain uses TRBV6-6 with TRBJ1-3; D perhaps matches TRBD1 (5 bases). The length of the CDR3 is 14 residues. Germline loops: CDR1 MNHNY, CDR2 SVGAGI (reference sequence). The V end was cut by 6 bases, the J end by 8 bases, with 17 bases between. The CDR3 loop is CASSLGTTGDTIYF. The CDR3 bases are TGTGCCAGCAGCCTCGGGACCACCGGGGACACCATATATTTT.

The V gene is TRBV5-4, the J gene TRBJ2-1; D call uncertain. The V end lost 2 bases, the J end lost 6 bases, and 18 bases lay between the germline ends. This CDR3 has 16 residues. The germline gives CDR1 SGHNT, CDR2 YYREEE (reference sequence). CDR3 coding DNA: TGTGCCAGCAGCTTCTGGGCGAGTTTAGGTGGCAATGAGCAGTTCTTC. Translating gives CASSFWASLGGNEQFF.

Here the CDR3 DNA reads TGTGCCACCAGCAGGTCTAGCGAAGCGATGGGTAACGAGCAGTACTTC. Amino acids: CATSRSSEAMGNEQYF. This chain links TRBV15 with TRBJ2-7; D might be TRBD2 (6 bases). The CDR3 contains 16 residues. The V gene lost 3 bases and the J gene lost 5 bases, with 20 bases spanning the gap. Germline CDR1 and CDR2: LNHNV and YYDKDF (reference sequence). The full variable domain, completed using reference TRBV15 and TRBJ2-7, is DAMVIQNPRYQVTQFGKPVTLSCSQTLNHNVMYWYQQKSSQAPKLLFHYYDKDFNNEADTPDNFQSRRPNTSFCFLDIRSPGLGDTAMYLCATSRSSEAMGNEQYFGPGTRLTVT.